Listed here is a single TCR beta chain. There is no known antigen for this receptor. Base qualities are missing; no much larger clone stands one base away. The immunoSEQ Assay, a bias-controlled multiplex PCR, was used to amplify TCRbeta CDR3 regions from genomic DNA. The authors processed their data as follows. Within the assay, amplification of reference gene primers was used to estimate how many nucleated cells each sample contained. Sequence reads were collapsed and filtered to measure the absolute abundance of every unique TCRbeta CDR3 rearrangement. For each sample, productive Simpson clonality was calculated by taking the square root of Simpson's diversity index across productive rearrangements. Sourced from immuneACCESS, this table was stored by TCRdb with only in-frame sequences that have V and J called. A share of the clones is absent; for the studies checked, an unresolved V gene accounts for under half, and the remainder has no known explanation. V and J calls and clone size are as listed in that table; D and trimming were resolved from the DNA. This sample gives about 110,000 clones in total; 85% to 90% of them show up just once. The ten largest make up about 3.5% of the sample.

The sample is drawn from a study of blood T cell repertoires in COVID-19 (dated by TCRdb to the early 2020s). Looking at the study overall: The collaborator samples originated in the United States, Italy and Spain and spanned the acute and convalescent phases of COVID-19. The prospective study material was composed of cDNA or gDNA derived from T cells, B-cell-depleted T cells, or PBMCs. The dataset comprised deeply sampled blood TCRbeta repertoires from subjects exposed to, actively infected with, or recovered from COVID-19. The repertoires were made available in a free public database intended to serve as a resource for research on the immune response to SARS-CoV-2. The samples were drawn from the first 160 participants of the ongoing ImmuneRACE study and from 1,254 subjects provided by 6 global collaborators. A de-identified subject ID, COVID-19 status, age in years and sex were almost always included in the sample metadata. Where HLA class I and class II types were available, the types were taken from metadata supplied by the sample provider, not from assay-based typing.

Collaborating institutions collected whole blood in K2EDTA tubes following their own protocols. For TCRbeta analysis, collaborators shipped samples as frozen whole blood, isolated PBMCs, or DNA extracted from either of those sample types. Paper-wide results and their limitations: The quantity of clinical and demographic metadata differed by source and by participant and was supplied without curation.

V is cut by 1 base and J by 1 base, and the space between the germline ends is 16 bases. In the germline V gene (reference sequence), CDR1 corresponds to GTSNPN and CDR2 to SVGIG. Inclusive of the bounding cysteine and phenylalanine, the CDR3 is 16 residues long. Only CDR3 DNA remains: 48 bases, in frame from the first base. Sequencing was performed on peripheral blood. The receptor was isolated from a woman aged 50 to 60 with acute or convalescent COVID-19. Recombination joined TRBV30 with TRBJ1-1; confidence is insufficient to name the D gene. The CDR3 reads CAWSGFGRGENTEAFF. At the DNA level, the sequence is TGTGCCTGGAGTGGATTTGGGCGGGGTGAGAACACTGAAGCTTTCTTT.